The T cell receptor (beta chain) under discussion was sequenced for a study of blood T cell repertoires in COVID-19. Across the study: COVID-19 samples collected from the United States, Italy and Spain covered acute and convalescent phases. In each case, the material was cDNA or gDNA derived from T cells, B-cell-depleted T cells, or PBMCs.

Authors' analysis steps: Reference gene primer amplification gave estimated nucleated cell counts. Here immunoSEQ multiplex PCR was the method, and the copy in TCRdb shows in-frame clones only, minus some. For V, J and clone size, that table is used; D and trimming come from the DNA. The sample includes 35,000 to 50,000 clones, around 85% of them seen just once. Sequenced material: peripheral blood. The clonotype was recovered from a human donor in a cohort sampled during active COVID-19.

In DNA, the CDR3 is TGCGCCAGCAGCCAAGAAACGGGACTGATTAATGAAAAACTGTTTTTT. It codes for CASSQETGLINEKLFF. This chain connects TRBV4-3 to TRBJ1-4, with D possibly matching TRBD1 (5 bases). V lost 0 bases and J 4 bases, leaving 12 bases between the germline ends. Germline V gene data show CDR1 as LGHNA and CDR2 as YSLEER. This CDR3 has 16 amino acids.